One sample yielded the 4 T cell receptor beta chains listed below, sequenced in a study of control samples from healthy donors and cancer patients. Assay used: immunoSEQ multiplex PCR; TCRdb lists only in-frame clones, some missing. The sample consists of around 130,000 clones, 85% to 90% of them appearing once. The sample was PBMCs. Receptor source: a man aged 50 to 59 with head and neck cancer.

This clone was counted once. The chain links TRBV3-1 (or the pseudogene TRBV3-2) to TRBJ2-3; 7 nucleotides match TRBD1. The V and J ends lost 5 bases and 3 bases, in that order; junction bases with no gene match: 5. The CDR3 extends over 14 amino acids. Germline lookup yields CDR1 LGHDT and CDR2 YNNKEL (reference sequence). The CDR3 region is CASSFQGDTDTQYF. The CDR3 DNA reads TGTGCCAGCAGCTTCCAGGGGGATACAGATACGCAGTATTTT.

The CDR3 DNA sequence: TGTGCCAGCAGTTTTTATGGGGGGGTGGCTGGCTACACCTTC. Protein product: CASSFYGGVAGYTF. V usage is TRBV28 and J usage is TRBJ1-2; the D gene is possibly TRBD1 (5 bases). V dropped 3 bases and J dropped 7 bases, with 15 bases sitting between them. CDR3 length: 14 amino acids. CDR1 and CDR2 from the germline V gene are MDHEN and SYDVKM.

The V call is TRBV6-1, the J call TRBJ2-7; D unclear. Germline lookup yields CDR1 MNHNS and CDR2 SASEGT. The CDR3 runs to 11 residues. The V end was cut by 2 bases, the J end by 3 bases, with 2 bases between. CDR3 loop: CASSEYYEQYF. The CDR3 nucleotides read TGTGCCAGCAGTGAATACTACGAGCAGTACTTC.

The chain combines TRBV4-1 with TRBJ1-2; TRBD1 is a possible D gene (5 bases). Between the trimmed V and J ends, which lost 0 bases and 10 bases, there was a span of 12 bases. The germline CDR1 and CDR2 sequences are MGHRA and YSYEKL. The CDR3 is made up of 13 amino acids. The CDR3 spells CASSQEGDSDYTF. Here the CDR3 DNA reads TGCGCCAGCAGCCAAGAGGGGGATTCTGACTACACCTTC.